This is a list of T cell receptor beta chains from one sample in a study of shared clonotypes between healthy human individuals. The protocol was immunoSEQ multiplex PCR, while the TCRdb copy is restricted to in-frame clones and leaves out a portion. The sample records some 1,600,000 clones, 98% being singletons. Sequencing input: naive CD4+ T cells sorted from blood. These receptor sequences come from a man under 40 in good health. Both conserved end residues are trimmed from each CDR3.

v_call cdr3_length cdr3_aa
TRBV7-9 11 ASSLARDYEQY
TRBV6-5 10 ASQGAGEKLF
TRBV9 15 ASSASHRSSGANVLT
TRBV7-9 11 ASSTPDRVEQY
TRBV5-1 13 ASSLSGLSNQPQH
TRBV7-9 13 ASSLGGQGYTEAF
TRBV4-2 14 ASSQDLTGGLYEQY
TRBV5-1 14 ASSFGTSGSTDTQY
TRBV27 14 ASSPRRGRLRDEQY
TRBV14 13 ASSPSGLYDNEQF
TRBV7-2 13 ASSREGTASYEQY
TRBV27 10 ASSPHQETQY
TRBV5-1 12 ASSSTGFNTEAF
TRBV27 13 ASSLLGTTNYGYT
TRBV5-6 13 ASSWGQGSNQPQH
TRBV27 18 ASSLRRRGFKPGTTDTQY